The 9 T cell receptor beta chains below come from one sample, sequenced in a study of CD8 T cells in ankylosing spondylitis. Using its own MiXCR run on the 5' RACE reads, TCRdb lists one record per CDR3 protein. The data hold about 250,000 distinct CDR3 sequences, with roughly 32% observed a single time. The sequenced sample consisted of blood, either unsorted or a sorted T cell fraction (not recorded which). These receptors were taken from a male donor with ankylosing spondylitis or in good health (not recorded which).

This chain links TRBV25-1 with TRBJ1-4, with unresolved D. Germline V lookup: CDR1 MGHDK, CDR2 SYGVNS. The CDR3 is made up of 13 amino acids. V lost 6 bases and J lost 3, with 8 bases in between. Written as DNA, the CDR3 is TGTGCCAGCAGGGCCTTGGCTAATGAAAAACTGTTTTTT. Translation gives CASRALANEKLFF. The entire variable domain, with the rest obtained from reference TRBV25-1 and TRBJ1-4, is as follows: EADIYQTPRYLVIGTGKKITLECSQTMGHDKMYWYQQDPGMELHLIHYSYGVNSTEKGDLSSESTVSRIRTEHFPLTLESARPSHTSQYLCASRALANEKLFFGSGTQLSVL.

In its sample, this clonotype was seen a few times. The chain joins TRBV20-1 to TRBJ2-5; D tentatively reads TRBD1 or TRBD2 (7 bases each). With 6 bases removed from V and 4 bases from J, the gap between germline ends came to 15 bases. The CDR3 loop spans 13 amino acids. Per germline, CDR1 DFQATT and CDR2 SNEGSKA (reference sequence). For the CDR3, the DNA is TGCAGTGCCGCGACAGGGAGGGCAGAGACCCAGTACTTC. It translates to CSAATGRAETQYF.

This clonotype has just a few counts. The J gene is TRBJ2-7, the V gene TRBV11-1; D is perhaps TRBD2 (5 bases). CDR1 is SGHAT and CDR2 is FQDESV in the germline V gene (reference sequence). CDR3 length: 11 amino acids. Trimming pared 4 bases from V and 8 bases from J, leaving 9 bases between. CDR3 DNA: TGTGCCAGCAGCTCCCAGCGGCAGCAGTACTTC. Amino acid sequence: CASSSQRQQYF.

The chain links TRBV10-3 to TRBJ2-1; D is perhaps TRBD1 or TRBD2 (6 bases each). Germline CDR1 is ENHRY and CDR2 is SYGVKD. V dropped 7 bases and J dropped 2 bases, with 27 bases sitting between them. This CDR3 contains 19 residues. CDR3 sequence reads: CAITQDSLGLGGAYNEQFF. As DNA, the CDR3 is TGTGCCATCACCCAGGACAGCCTCGGACTGGGGGGCGCCTACAATGAGCAGTTCTTC.

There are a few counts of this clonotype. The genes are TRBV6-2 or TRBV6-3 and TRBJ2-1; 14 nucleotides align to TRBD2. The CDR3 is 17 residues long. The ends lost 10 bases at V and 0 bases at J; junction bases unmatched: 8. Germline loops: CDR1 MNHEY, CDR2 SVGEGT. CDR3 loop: CANGTSGGDGSYNEQFF. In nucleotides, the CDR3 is TGTGCCAACGGGACTAGCGGGGGAGATGGCTCCTACAATGAGCAGTTCTTC.

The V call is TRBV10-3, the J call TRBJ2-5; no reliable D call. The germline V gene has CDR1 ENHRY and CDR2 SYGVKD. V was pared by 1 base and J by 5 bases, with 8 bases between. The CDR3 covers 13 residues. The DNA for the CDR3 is TGTGCCATCAGTGAGTGGGTCAGTGAGACCCAGTACTTC. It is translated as CAISEWVSETQYF.

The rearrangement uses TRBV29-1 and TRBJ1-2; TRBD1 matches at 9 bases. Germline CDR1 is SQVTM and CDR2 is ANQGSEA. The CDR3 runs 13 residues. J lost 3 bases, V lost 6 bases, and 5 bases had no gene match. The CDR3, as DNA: TGCAGCGTCCGGACAGGGGCGGACTATGGCTACACCTTC. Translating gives CSVRTGADYGYTF. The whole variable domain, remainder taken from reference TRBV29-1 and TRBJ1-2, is SAVISQKPSRDICQRGTSLTIQCQVDSQVTMMFWYRQQPGQSLTLIATANQGSEATYESGFVIDKFPISRPNLTFSTLTVSNMSPEDSSIYLCSVRTGADYGYTFGSGTRLTVV.

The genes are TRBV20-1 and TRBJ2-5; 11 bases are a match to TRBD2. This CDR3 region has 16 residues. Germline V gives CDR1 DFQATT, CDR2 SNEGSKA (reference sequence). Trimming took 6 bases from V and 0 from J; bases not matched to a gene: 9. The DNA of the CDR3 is TGCAGTGCCCTGGGACTAGCGGAAACCTACCAAGAGACCCAGTACTTC. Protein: CSALGLAETYQETQYF.

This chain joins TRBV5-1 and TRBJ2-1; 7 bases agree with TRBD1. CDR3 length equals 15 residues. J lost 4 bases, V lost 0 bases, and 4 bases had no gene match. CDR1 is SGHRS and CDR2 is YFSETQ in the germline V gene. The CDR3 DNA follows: TGCGCCAGCAGCTTGGTAGGGACAGCATACAATGAGCAGTTCTTC. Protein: CASSLVGTAYNEQFF.